A selection of T cell receptor beta chains follows, all from one sample in a study of shared clonotypes between healthy human individuals. The method was immunoSEQ multiplex PCR; TCRdb's version includes in-frame clones alone and lacks a portion of them. The sample has some 1.1 million clones, approximately 75% seen once. Sequencing used memory CD4+ T cells from PBMCs. These receptors came from a man younger than 30 in good health. Some clones in this sample may be carry-over from other donors' samples. Each CDR3 is given with its conserved first and last residue. Each record gives: J gene, V gene, clone size, D gene, CDR3 DNA, CDR3 protein. A D gene is named only where the DNA matches it firmly. Size tells how often a clone was seen (once, few, many) or the class of an expanded clone, and some rows leave it out.

j_gene: TRBJ1-1
v_gene: TRBV7-9
abundance: once
d_gene: .
CDR3nt: TGTGCCAGCACCCCTTCGGGGAACACTGAAGCTTTCTTT
CDR3aa: CASTPSGNTEAFF

j_gene: TRBJ1-1
v_gene: TRBV28
abundance: .
d_gene: .
CDR3nt: TGTGCCAGCAGTCCAATGAGCGGTGTCACTGAAGCTTTCTTT
CDR3aa: CASSPMSGVTEAFF

j_gene: TRBJ2-7
v_gene: TRBV6-5
abundance: .
d_gene: TRBD2
CDR3nt: TGTGCCACCCGGCGTAGCGGGGGCCTAGGTCGGGAGCAGTACTTC
CDR3aa: CATRRSGGLGREQYF

j_gene: TRBJ1-2
v_gene: TRBV19
abundance: .
d_gene: .
CDR3nt: TGTGCCAGTAGTGTCCGGGACTGGCAAGGCTACACCTTC
CDR3aa: CASSVRDWQGYTF

j_gene: TRBJ2-5
v_gene: TRBV27
abundance: .
d_gene: TRBD2
CDR3nt: TGTGCCAGCAGTCCTCGGACGGGACTAGCGGGATTAGAGACCCAGTACTTC
CDR3aa: CASSPRTGLAGLETQYF

j_gene: TRBJ1-5
v_gene: TRBV10-2
abundance: .
d_gene: TRBD1
CDR3nt: TGCGCCAGCATGGACAGGGAGGTGTGGAATCAGCCCCAGCATTTT
CDR3aa: CASMDREVWNQPQHF

j_gene: TRBJ1-2
v_gene: TRBV4-2
abundance: .
d_gene: TRBD1
CDR3nt: TGTGCCAGCAGCCAAGCGCAGACAGGGGGGACCTATGGCTACACCTTC
CDR3aa: CASSQAQTGGTYGYTF

j_gene: TRBJ1-5
v_gene: TRBV4-2
abundance: .
d_gene: TRBD1
CDR3nt: TGTGCCAGCAGCCAAGCACAGGGGGCATTCGGTCAGCCCCAGCATTTT
CDR3aa: CASSQAQGAFGQPQHF

j_gene: TRBJ1-1
v_gene: TRBV25-1
abundance: once
d_gene: .
CDR3nt: TGTGCCAGCAGACAGACGGGTGTGGGCACTGAAGCTTTCTTT
CDR3aa: CASRQTGVGTEAFF

j_gene: TRBJ1-4
v_gene: TRBV7-9
abundance: .
d_gene: .
CDR3nt: TGTGCCAGCAGCTTAGCGGGAGGGCGCGGGGAACTTAATGAAAAACTGTTTTTT
CDR3aa: CASSLAGGRGELNEKLFF

j_gene: TRBJ1-1
v_gene: TRBV18
abundance: .
d_gene: .
CDR3nt: TGTGCCAGCTCACCTTCGGAGTCTGAAGCTTTCTTT
CDR3aa: CASSPSESEAFF

j_gene: TRBJ1-5
v_gene: TRBV23-1
abundance: .
d_gene: TRBD1
CDR3nt: TGCGCCAGCAGTCAATCGCTACAGGGGGCCCTGATGGATAGCAATCAGCCCCAGCATTTT
CDR3aa: CASSQSLQGALMDSNQPQHF

j_gene: TRBJ1-1
v_gene: TRBV5-8
abundance: .
d_gene: .
CDR3nt: TGTGCCAGCAGCTTGGCCGGGGGGGCTTTCTTT
CDR3aa: CASSLAGGAFF

j_gene: TRBJ1-1
v_gene: TRBV6-1
abundance: .
d_gene: TRBD1
CDR3nt: TGTGCCAGCAGTGAAGAGGGGACAGGGGAAGCTTTCTTT
CDR3aa: CASSEEGTGEAFF

j_gene: TRBJ2-5
v_gene: TRBV7-8
abundance: .
d_gene: TRBD1
CDR3nt: TGTGCCAGCAGCTCAAATACAGGGGTCCAGTACTTC
CDR3aa: CASSSNTGVQYF

j_gene: TRBJ2-2
v_gene: TRBV18
abundance: many
d_gene: .
CDR3nt: TGTGCCAGCTCACAGCAAGGGGACACCGGGGAGCTGTTTTTT
CDR3aa: CASSQQGDTGELFF

j_gene: TRBJ2-2
v_gene: TRBV6-5
abundance: .
d_gene: .
CDR3nt: TGTGCCACGGGACGCTCAAGCGGGGAGCTGTTTTTT
CDR3aa: CATGRSSGELFF

j_gene: TRBJ1-1
v_gene: TRBV18
abundance: .
d_gene: .
CDR3nt: TGTGCCAGCTCACCAAACCGGCCGGAGCCTGGGGCTTTCTTT
CDR3aa: CASSPNRPEPGAFF

j_gene: TRBJ2-7
v_gene: TRBV10-3
abundance: .
d_gene: .
CDR3nt: TGTGCCATCAGTGAGGTGGCGGGCGCCTACGAGCAGTACTTC
CDR3aa: CAISEVAGAYEQYF

j_gene: TRBJ1-2
v_gene: TRBV19
abundance: few
d_gene: TRBD1
CDR3nt: TGTGCCAGTAGTATATCCCAGGGGGAGAGGACCTTC
CDR3aa: CASSISQGERTF

j_gene: TRBJ1-6
v_gene: TRBV25-1
abundance: .
d_gene: .
CDR3nt: TGTGCCAGCAGCGCAGGGAGATCACCCCTCCACTTT
CDR3aa: CASSAGRSPLHF

j_gene: TRBJ2-2
v_gene: TRBV6-1
abundance: once
d_gene: .
CDR3nt: TGTGCCAGCAGCGGTAAGACGACCGGGGAGCTGTTTTTT
CDR3aa: CASSGKTTGELFF

j_gene: TRBJ2-5
v_gene: TRBV9
abundance: .
d_gene: TRBD2
CDR3nt: TGTGCCAGCAGCGTAACGACTAGCGGGGAAGGGACCCAGTACTTC
CDR3aa: CASSVTTSGEGTQYF

j_gene: TRBJ2-4
v_gene: TRBV28
abundance: .
d_gene: TRBD1
CDR3nt: TGTGCCAGCACCCTTACGGACAGGGGGAACATTCAGTACTTC
CDR3aa: CASTLTDRGNIQYF

j_gene: TRBJ1-3
v_gene: TRBV5-6
abundance: few
d_gene: TRBD1
CDR3nt: TGTGCCAGCAGCCCCCGGGACAGGGGTTTCGGAACTGGAAACACCATATATTTT
CDR3aa: CASSPRDRGFGTGNTIYF

j_gene: TRBJ2-7
v_gene: TRBV2
abundance: .
d_gene: .
CDR3nt: TGTGCCAGCGCCTCACAGGGAACCTACTACGAGCAGTACTTC
CDR3aa: CASASQGTYYEQYF

j_gene: TRBJ1-3
v_gene: TRBV10-1
abundance: once
d_gene: .
CDR3nt: TGCGCCAGCAGTGGAACAGGGAGCTCTGGAAACACCATATATTTT
CDR3aa: CASSGTGSSGNTIYF

j_gene: TRBJ2-7
v_gene: TRBV4-2
abundance: many
d_gene: .
CDR3nt: TGTGCCAGCAGCCCTAGCTCCTACGAGCAGTACTTC
CDR3aa: CASSPSSYEQYF

j_gene: TRBJ1-1
v_gene: TRBV9
abundance: .
d_gene: .
CDR3nt: TGTGCCAGCAGCGCCGGACAGCTCCCGAACACTGAAGCTTTCTTT
CDR3aa: CASSAGQLPNTEAFF

j_gene: TRBJ2-3
v_gene: TRBV5-4
abundance: .
d_gene: TRBD2
CDR3nt: TGTGCCAGCAGCTCGGGACTAGCGAAAGATACGCAGTATTTT
CDR3aa: CASSSGLAKDTQYF

j_gene: TRBJ2-5
v_gene: TRBV15
abundance: .
d_gene: .
CDR3nt: TGTGCCACCAGCAGAGCTAGACAGGGAGGGGAGACCCAGTACTTC
CDR3aa: CATSRARQGGETQYF

j_gene: TRBJ2-7
v_gene: TRBV5-6
abundance: .
d_gene: TRBD2
CDR3nt: TGTGCCAGCAGCTTAGGGACTAGCGGGATCTACGAGCAGTACTTC
CDR3aa: CASSLGTSGIYEQYF

j_gene: TRBJ1-5
v_gene: TRBV28
abundance: .
d_gene: .
CDR3nt: TGTGCCAGCAGTTTTAGACAGCTGGGGCAGCCCCAGCATTTT
CDR3aa: CASSFRQLGQPQHF

j_gene: TRBJ2-2
v_gene: TRBV30
abundance: .
d_gene: .
CDR3nt: TGTGCCTGGAGCAGAGACGCTACGAACACCGGGGAGCTGTTTTTT
CDR3aa: CAWSRDATNTGELFF

j_gene: TRBJ1-1
v_gene: TRBV14
abundance: few
d_gene: TRBD1
CDR3nt: TGTGCCAGCAGCCTCACCCGAGCAGGGGGCTGGGAAATGAACACTGAAGCTTTCTTT
CDR3aa: CASSLTRAGGWEMNTEAFF

j_gene: TRBJ2-1
v_gene: TRBV5-1
abundance: .
d_gene: TRBD2
CDR3nt: TGCGCCAGCAGCTCCGGCTTCGGCGGGGGGTATGAGCAGTTCTTC
CDR3aa: CASSSGFGGGYEQFF

j_gene: TRBJ2-1
v_gene: TRBV7-9
abundance: .
d_gene: .
CDR3nt: TGTGCCAGCAGCCGAATCGGCTCGGGGAATGAGCAGTTCTTC
CDR3aa: CASSRIGSGNEQFF

j_gene: TRBJ2-7
v_gene: TRBV6-6
abundance: few
d_gene: .
CDR3nt: TGTGCCAGCAGTTACTCGACGGTGTACGGGGAGCAGTACTTC
CDR3aa: CASSYSTVYGEQYF

j_gene: TRBJ1-4
v_gene: TRBV5-4
abundance: .
d_gene: TRBD1
CDR3nt: TGTGCCAGCAGCTTGGGGACAGGGGAAAAACTGTTTTTT
CDR3aa: CASSLGTGEKLFF

j_gene: TRBJ2-7
v_gene: TRBV29-1
abundance: .
d_gene: .
CDR3nt: TGCAGCGTTGTCGCACCTTACTCCTACGAGCAGTACTTC
CDR3aa: CSVVAPYSYEQYF

j_gene: TRBJ2-5
v_gene: TRBV4-1
abundance: .
d_gene: .
CDR3nt: TGCGCCACCGGGGACCCCCGAGGGGAGACCCAGTACTTC
CDR3aa: CATGDPRGETQYF

j_gene: TRBJ1-5
v_gene: TRBV2
abundance: .
d_gene: TRBD1
CDR3nt: TGTGCCAGCAGACGGACAGGGGGGGAAGAGCCCCAGCATTTT
CDR3aa: CASRRTGGEEPQHF